These 27 T cell receptor beta chains were all obtained from the same sample, sequenced in a study of blood T cell repertoires in COVID-19. Some clones are missing from TCRdb's copy, which holds only in-frame ones; the method was immunoSEQ multiplex PCR. The profile shows under 200,000 clones, 90% of them singletons. Sequencing was performed on peripheral blood. The receptors originated from a man in his fifties or sixties with acute or convalescent COVID-19.

This clone appeared once. This rearrangement joins TRBV5-1 to TRBJ1-1; D not resolved. Germline V lookup: CDR1 SGHRS, CDR2 YFSETQ. The V and J ends lost 4 bases and 0 bases respectively, with 10 bases between them. The length of the CDR3 is 14 residues. DNA for the CDR3: TGCGCCAGCAGCACCTCCAGGATGAACACTGAAGCTTTCTTT. Encoded protein: CASSTSRMNTEAFF.

This chain joins TRBV6-5 and TRBJ2-1, with 9 bases aligning to TRBD2. This CDR3 has 15 residues. Trimming at V came to 6 bases and at J to 0 bases, leaving 3 bases not matched to a gene. CDR1 MNHEY and CDR2 SVGAGI come from the germline V gene. CDR3 protein: CASRVSGSSYNEQFF. The DNA of the CDR3 is TGTGCCAGCAGGGTTAGCGGGAGCTCCTACAATGAGCAGTTCTTC.

The CDR3 DNA is TGTGCCAGCAGTTCCTACGGACAGGGACCTGTTGGTAATGAGCAGTTCTTC. It codes for CASSSYGQGPVGNEQFF. This rearrangement joins TRBV28 to TRBJ2-1, with 8 bases lining up with TRBD1. The germline V gene has CDR1 MDHEN and CDR2 SYDVKM. This CDR3 is 17 amino acids long. V shed 4 bases and J 7 bases; nucleotides not matched to a gene: 15.

The chain uses TRBV7-9 and TRBJ2-6; a possible D gene is TRBD2 (6 bases). From germline, CDR1 is SEHNR and CDR2 FQNEAQ (reference sequence). Trimming removed 5 bases from V and 0 bases from J, with 14 bases in between. The CDR3 extends over 17 amino acids. The CDR3 sequence: CASSRSGVGSGANVLTF. The CDR3 DNA is TGTGCCAGCAGCCGTTCGGGGGTCGGCTCTGGGGCCAACGTCCTGACTTTC.

The chain couples TRBV18 to TRBJ1-5, with a weak D call TRBD1 (5 bases). This CDR3 is 13 amino acids long. V dropped 2 bases and J dropped 7 bases, with 9 bases sitting between them. Germline CDR1 KGHSH, CDR2 LQKENI. CDR3 bases: TGTGCCAGCTCACCATCCAGGGAACAGCCCCAGCATTTT. Translation gives CASSPSREQPQHF.

The chain links TRBV9 to TRBJ1-3, with TRBD1 as a possible D gene (5 bases). Trimming removed 0 bases from V and 0 bases from J, with 13 bases in between. The CDR3 consists of 17 residues. CDR1 SGDLS and CDR2 YYNGEE come from the germline V gene. CDR3 nucleotides: TGTGCCAGCAGCGTAGCTACGAGGGACTACTCTGGAAACACCATATATTTT. As protein: CASSVATRDYSGNTIYF.

The chain has TRBV18 and TRBJ1-5; D may be TRBD1 (5 bases). Trimming took 0 bases from V and 3 from J, leaving 18 bases between them. The germline gives CDR1 KGHSH, CDR2 LQKENI. The CDR3 totals 18 residues. The CDR3 region is CASSPPSPGWENNQPQHF. The CDR3 DNA is TGTGCCAGCTCACCACCGTCGCCAGGGTGGGAAAACAATCAGCCCCAGCATTTT.

The V call is TRBV19, the J call TRBJ2-1, with 12 bases identical to TRBD2. Germline V gene sequence: CDR1 LNHDA, CDR2 SQIVND (reference sequence). The CDR3 extends over 16 amino acids. With V trimmed by 5 bases and J by 4 bases, 6 bases remained unmatched. CDR3 sequence (DNA): TGTGCCAGTAGTTCGACTAGCGGGAGACTGTACAATGAGCAGTTCTTC. Translating gives CASSSTSGRLYNEQFF.

This clone has a handful of counts. The CDR3 nucleotides read TGCGCCAGCAGTGCAGGGGGCGCTTCCGGGGAGCTGTTTTTT. Translated: CASSAGGASGELFF. V usage is TRBV10-1 and J usage is TRBJ2-2; 8 bases fit TRBD1. The germline CDR1 and CDR2 sequences are WNHNN and SYGVQD (reference sequence). J was trimmed by 6 bases and V by 4 bases; bases with no gene match: 4. The CDR3 runs 14 residues.

The rearrangement links TRBV4-2 to TRBJ1-3; possible D gene TRBD1, 5 bases. The germline gives CDR1 LGHNA, CDR2 YNFKEQ. This CDR3 comprises 16 residues. V was trimmed by 0 bases and J by 3 bases, leaving 12 bases between them. The CDR3 here is CASSQESGHRGNTIYF. The CDR3 DNA follows: TGTGCCAGCAGCCAAGAGTCAGGGCATCGTGGAAACACCATATATTTT.

Comment on this clone: Within the sample, other DNA sequences also encode this same CDR3. This chain joins TRBV9 and TRBJ2-1; 11 bases are shared with TRBD2. The CDR3 totals 15 residues. Looked up from germline, CDR1 is SGDLS and CDR2 is YYNGEE. V dropped 2 bases and J dropped 7; count of bases not matched to a gene: 5. The CDR3 DNA reads TGTGCCAGCAGCGTGGGTCTAGCGGGAGGTAATGAGCAGTTCTTC. Protein: CASSVGLAGGNEQFF.

This clone is a singleton in its sample. The genes are TRBV24-1 and TRBJ1-1; 8 bases match TRBD1. CDR1 is KGHDR and CDR2 is SFDVKD in the germline V gene. The trim removed 6 bases at V and 3 bases at J, leaving 2 bases unmatched. CDR3 size: 13 residues. The CDR3 here is CATSRQGYTEAFF. The CDR3 coding sequence is TGTGCCACCAGTAGACAGGGGTACACTGAAGCTTTCTTT.

The V gene is TRBV7-3, the J gene TRBJ2-2; TRBD1 matches 7 bases. With 5 bases clipped from V and 0 bases from J, the junction kept 6 bases outside the gene matches. CDR1 and CDR2 from the germline V gene are SGHTA and FQGTGA. The CDR3 runs to 16 residues. CDR3 in amino acids: CASSEGTAPNTGELFF. The CDR3 DNA reads TGTGCCAGCAGCGAAGGGACAGCTCCGAACACCGGGGAGCTGTTTTTT. Full variable domain (missing parts from reference TRBV7-3 and TRBJ2-2): GAGVSQTPSNKVTEKGKYVELRCDPISGHTALYWYRQSLGQGPEFLIYFQGTGAADDSGLPNDRFFAVRPEGSVSTLKIQRTERGDSAVYLCASSEGTAPNTGELFFGEGSRLTVL.

V is TRBV28 and J is TRBJ2-7; 8 bases fit TRBD1. Trimming at V came to 4 bases and at J to 5 bases, leaving 7 bases not matched to a gene. CDR1 and CDR2 (germline): MDHEN, SYDVKM. The length of the CDR3 is 14 residues. CDR3 region: CASSSDRVSHEQYF. Here the CDR3 DNA reads TGTGCCAGCAGTTCGGACAGGGTGAGCCACGAGCAGTACTTC. Complete variable domain (other parts from reference TRBV28 and TRBJ2-7): DVKVTQSSRYLVKRTGEKVFLECVQDMDHENMFWYRQDPGLGLRLIYFSYDVKMKEKGDIPEGYSVSREKKERFSLILESASTNQTSMYLCASSSDRVSHEQYFGPGTRLTVT.

The chain employs TRBV7-2 and TRBJ1-5, with 7 bases fitting TRBD1. This CDR3 spans 15 amino acids. V was clipped by 5 bases and J by 1 base; unmatched bases: 5. Looked up from germline, CDR1 is SGHTA and CDR2 is FQGNSA. The DNA of the CDR3 is TGTGCCAGCAGCGCCCTACAGGGGAGCAATCAGCCCCAGCATTTT. It translates to CASSALQGSNQPQHF.

This rearrangement joins TRBV14 to TRBJ2-2, with TRBD1 identical over 7 bases. Germline-derived CDR1 and CDR2 are SGHDN and FVKESK. The CDR3 runs 15 residues. V was clipped by 4 bases and J by 1 base; unmatched bases: 3. The CDR3 is CASSPRDRNTGELFF. CDR3 coding DNA: TGTGCCAGCAGCCCCCGGGACAGGAACACCGGGGAGCTGTTTTTT.

The CDR3 reads CASRENGNTGELFF. The CDR3 nucleotides are TGCGCCAGCCGAGAGAACGGGAACACCGGGGAGCTGTTTTTT. J is TRBJ2-2 and V is TRBV10-2; D not resolved. V was pared by 8 bases and J by 1 base, with 11 bases between. Germline CDR1 WSHSY, CDR2 SAAADI. This CDR3 region has 14 residues.

The genes are TRBV5-1 and TRBJ2-3; no firm D call. The CDR3 is 14 amino acids. The germline CDR1 and CDR2 sequences are SGHRS and YFSETQ. V dropped 0 bases and J dropped 1 base, with 6 bases sitting between them. For the CDR3, the DNA is TGCGCCAGCAGCTTGGGGAGTCGCACAGATACGCAGTATTTT. Protein: CASSLGSRTDTQYF. Using reference TRBV5-1 and TRBJ2-3 for the parts outside the CDR3, the full variable domain is KAGVTQTPRYLIKTRGQQVTLSCSPISGHRSVSWYQQTPGQGLQFLFEYFSETQRNKGNFPGRFSGRQFSNSRSEMNVSTLELGDSALYLCASSLGSRTDTQYFGPGTRLTVL.

V and J are TRBV28 and TRBJ1-2, with TRBD1 matching over 8 bases. V gave up 8 bases and J gave up 7 bases; unmatched junction bases: 9. The CDR3 is 13 amino acids. In germline, CDR1 is MDHEN, CDR2 SYDVKM. The CDR3 bases are TGTGCCAGCGGCTCTTCAGGGGGCTTTGGCTACACCTTC. This translates into CASGSSGGFGYTF.

This clone has only one observation. The chain couples TRBV19 to TRBJ1-5; D unclear. Trimming removed 3 bases from V and 1 base from J, with 10 bases in between. This CDR3 comprises 15 residues. The germline V gene has CDR1 LNHDA and CDR2 SQIVND (reference sequence). CDR3 amino acids: CASSIWASSNQPQHF. CDR3 in DNA: TGTGCCAGTAGTATTTGGGCTTCGAGCAATCAGCCCCAGCATTTT.

The V call is TRBV11-3, the J call TRBJ2-3, with 13 bases matching TRBD2. Germline CDR1 reads SGHNT; CDR2 reads YENEEA. The CDR3 spans 17 residues. V trimming: 4 bases; J trimming: 1 base; junction bases outside the gene matches: 5. The CDR3 DNA is TGTGCCAGCAGCTCGGGACTAGCGGGAAGTCGCACAGATACGCAGTATTTT. Amino acid sequence: CASSSGLAGSRTDTQYF.

As regards this clone: The same CDR3 can be traced to other DNA sequences in this sample. The V gene is TRBV9, the J gene TRBJ2-2, with D unresolved. Germline CDR1 and CDR2: SGDLS and YYNGEE. The CDR3 has 14 amino acids. Deletions cut 2 bases from V and 1 base from J, with 6 bases between. The CDR3 coding sequence is TGTGCCAGCAGCGTTGTCATGAACACCGGGGAGCTGTTTTTT. Its protein is CASSVVMNTGELFF. Variable domain in full (rest from reference TRBV9 and TRBJ2-2): DSGVTQTPKHLITATGQRVTLRCSPRSGDLSVYWYQQSLDQGLQFLIQYYNGEERAKGNILERFSAQQFPDLHSELNLSSLELGDSALYFCASSVVMNTGELFFGEGSRLTVL.

This clone occurred once. This chain links TRBV27 with TRBJ2-4, with a tentative D call TRBD2 (7 bases). The CDR3 contains 15 residues. The germline gives CDR1 MNHEY, CDR2 SMNVEV (reference sequence). V lost 0 bases and J lost 6, with 12 bases in between. CDR3 bases: TGTGCCAGCAGTTTATCGGGGGGGCGAGGAAACATTCAGTACTTC. This codes for CASSLSGGRGNIQYF.

The gene calls are TRBV28 and TRBJ2-1; TRBD2 is a possible D gene (5 bases). With 7 bases removed from V and 7 bases from J, the gap between germline ends came to 14 bases. Germline loops: CDR1 MDHEN, CDR2 SYDVKM. CDR3 length: 13 amino acids. The CDR3 DNA reads as TGTGCCAGCACCGGAGAGGGAAGGAATGAGCAGTTCTTC. It codes for CASTGEGRNEQFF.

J is TRBJ2-5 and V is TRBV5-6; D may be TRBD2 (6 bases). The CDR3 is 15 amino acids. V lost 0 bases and J lost 4, with 13 bases in between. CDR1 is SGHDT, CDR2 YYEEEE, per germline. CDR3 DNA: TGTGCCAGCAGCTTGGGAGGAGGGCCGAGAGAGACCCAGTACTTC. The encoded protein is CASSLGGGPRETQYF.

This chain joins TRBV11-2 and TRBJ2-5, with 10 positions matching TRBD2. The V gene's germline CDR1 is SGHAT and CDR2 FQNNGV. The J segment lost 7 bases and the V segment lost 4 bases, leaving 12 bases of the junction unmatched. CDR3 length: 16 residues. The CDR3 is CASSWFSGGIRGTQYF. The CDR3 DNA reads TGTGCCAGCAGCTGGTTTAGCGGGGGGATAAGGGGGACCCAGTACTTC.

As for this clone: The sample holds other DNA sequences that translate to the same CDR3. CDR3 nucleotide sequence: TGTGCCAGTCGACAGAGCAATCAGCCCCAGCATTTT. This translates into CASRQSNQPQHF. The V and J genes are TRBV28 and TRBJ1-5, with D possibly matching TRBD1 (5 bases). This CDR3 is built from 12 residues. Deletions cut 9 bases from V and 1 base from J, with 7 bases between. Germline V CDR1 and CDR2: MDHEN, SYDVKM.